Shown below are 17 T cell receptor beta chains from a single sample sequenced in a study of OX40 agonist ivuxolimab in advanced cancers. The data were produced by immunoSEQ multiplex PCR, yet TCRdb's version contains in-frame clones alone and is incomplete. There are under 85,000 clones in the sample; roughly three quarters occur only once, and around 5% lies in the top ten. This specimen consisted of CD4+ or CD8+ T cells sorted from blood, obtained in a trial of the OX40 agonist ivuxolimab. The source of these receptors is an adult with an advanced solid tumor such as melanoma, head and neck, liver or kidney cancer.

This clone was detected only once. The V gene is TRBV6-6, the J gene TRBJ1-4; D is perhaps TRBD1 (6 bases). From germline, CDR1 is MNHNY and CDR2 SVGAGI (reference sequence). The CDR3 covers 13 residues. V gave up 4 bases and J gave up 9 bases, with 12 bases separating them. This CDR3 is CASSSQTGQKLFF. CDR3 in DNA: TGTGCCAGCAGTTCCCAGACAGGACAAAAACTGTTTTTT.

A few counts support this clone. The chain links TRBV6-1 to TRBJ1-6, with 8 bases aligning to TRBD1. Trimming removed 10 bases from V and 7 bases from J; junction bases left unmatched: 9. Germline lookup yields CDR1 MNHNS and CDR2 SASEGT. The CDR3 is 14 amino acids. CDR3 sequence (DNA): TGTGCCATTTCAGGGGGCGCGGAGAATTCACCCCTCCACTTT. This gives the protein CAISGGAENSPLHF.

V usage is TRBV5-1 and J usage is TRBJ1-2, with unresolved D. Germline-derived CDR1 and CDR2 are SGHRS and YFSETQ. V was cut by 0 bases and J by 6 bases, with 12 bases left in between. The CDR3 is 14 amino acids. CDR3 sequence reads: CASSLAGRSDGYTF. The CDR3 DNA reads as TGCGCCAGCAGCTTGGCCGGCAGATCGGATGGCTACACCTTC.

This chain links TRBV2 with TRBJ1-2; TRBD1 aligns across 8 bases. The CDR3 is made up of 15 amino acids. Germline V gene data show CDR1 as SNHLY and CDR2 as FYNNEI. Trimming at V came to 7 bases and at J to 4 bases, leaving 11 bases not matched to a gene. CDR3 region: CASIYDRGRGYGYTF. CDR3 sequence (DNA): TGTGCCAGCATCTATGACAGGGGACGGGGCTATGGCTACACCTTC.

The J gene is TRBJ2-1, the V gene TRBV18; D remains unclear. Germline values: CDR1 KGHSH, CDR2 LQKENI. The CDR3 sequence is 15 residues long. V gave up 1 base and J gave up 5 bases, with 12 bases separating them. The CDR3 reads CASSPRLNRNNEQFF. In DNA, the CDR3 is TGTGCCAGCTCACCACGGCTAAACAGAAACAATGAGCAGTTCTTC.

This clone was observed once. V and J are TRBV11-2 and TRBJ2-1; tentatively, D is TRBD2 (5 bases). Trimming stripped 6 bases from V and 0 bases from J, with 12 bases between. Germline loops: CDR1 SGHAT, CDR2 FQNNGV. This CDR3 has 15 amino acids. CDR3 in amino acids: CASRNSGSSYNEQFF. CDR3 in DNA: TGTGCCAGCAGGAATAGTGGGAGCTCCTACAATGAGCAGTTCTTC.

This chain links TRBV28 with TRBJ2-7; possibly TRBD1 or TRBD2 for D (6 bases each). Trimming took 11 bases from V and 5 from J, leaving 19 bases between them. The germline V gene encodes CDR1 MDHEN and CDR2 SYDVKM. The CDR3 is 13 residues long. The CDR3: CAVGGQGSHEQYF. In DNA form, the CDR3 reads TGTGCCGTTGGGGGGCAGGGGTCCCACGAGCAGTACTTC. Together with reference TRBV28 and TRBJ2-7, the CDR3 gives the full variable domain: DVKVTQSSRYLVKRTGEKVFLECVQDMDHENMFWYRQDPGLGLRLIYFSYDVKMKEKGDIPEGYSVSREKKERFSLILESASTNQTSMYLCAVGGQGSHEQYFGPGTRLTVT.

The J gene is TRBJ1-6, the V gene TRBV5-5; 7 bases map to TRBD1. This CDR3 comprises 18 residues. CDR1 is SGHKS, CDR2 YYEKEE, per germline (reference sequence). V lost 5 bases and J lost 0; bases outside the gene matches: 11. CDR3 residues: CASRPQGSFYSYNSPLHF. The CDR3 nucleotides read TGTGCCAGCAGACCACAGGGGTCGTTTTACTCCTATAATTCACCCCTCCACTTT. The full variable domain, rest sourced from reference TRBV5-5 and TRBJ1-6, is DAGVTQSPTHLIKTRGQQVTLRCSPISGHKSVSWYQQVLGQGPQFIFQYYEKEERGRGNFPDRFSARQFPNYSSELNVNALLLGDSALYLCASRPQGSFYSYNSPLHFGNGTRLTVT.

This chain's CDR3 is CASRTNWENRGLDEQFF. The CDR3 bases are TGTGCCAGCAGAACAAATTGGGAGAACAGGGGGCTGGATGAGCAGTTCTTC. The chain combines TRBV11-2 with TRBJ2-1, with 9 bases lining up with TRBD1. Looked up from germline, CDR1 is SGHAT and CDR2 is FQNNGV. The CDR3 is 17 residues long. The junction had 17 bases not matched to a gene; V was cut back by 6 bases and J by 8 bases.

The chain couples TRBV4-1 to TRBJ2-2; TRBD2 matches at 8 bases. The CDR3 has 18 residues. V shed 4 bases, J shed 3 bases, and the junction held 13 bases outside the gene matches. The germline V gene has CDR1 MGHRA and CDR2 YSYEKL. CDR3 protein: CASSRAGLAEGYTGELFF. DNA for the CDR3: TGCGCCAGCAGCCGGGCCGGACTAGCCGAGGGGTACACCGGGGAGCTGTTTTTT.

The chain links TRBV7-9 to TRBJ1-3; D unclear. Per germline, CDR1 SEHNR and CDR2 FQNEAQ (reference sequence). V lost 2 bases, J lost 2 bases, and 10 bases lay in between. The CDR3 sequence is 15 residues long. CDR3 bases: TGTGCCAGCAGCTTAACCGGGAACGCTGGAAACACCATATATTTT. It yields the protein CASSLTGNAGNTIYF.

The chain carries TRBV5-1 and TRBJ1-1; D not resolved. The CDR3 spans 14 residues. CDR1 SGHRS and CDR2 YFSETQ come from the germline V gene. The V and J ends lost 5 bases and 1 base respectively, with 12 bases between them. The CDR3 here is CASRTRWGNTEAFF. The CDR3 DNA reads TGCGCCAGCAGGACCCGTTGGGGGAACACTGAAGCTTTCTTT.

This chain connects TRBV5-1 to TRBJ2-4; a weak D match, TRBD1 (6 bases). CDR1 and CDR2 (germline): SGHRS, YFSETQ. The V and J ends lost 0 bases and 0 bases respectively, with 22 bases between them. The CDR3 contains 20 residues. The CDR3 sequence: CASSLALDLPGQLAKNIQYF. CDR3 sequence (DNA): TGCGCCAGCAGCTTGGCCTTGGACTTACCCGGACAGCTAGCCAAAAACATTCAGTACTTC.

The chain links TRBV6-5 to TRBJ1-2, with D uncertain. Trimming shortened V by 4 bases and J by 8 bases, and 11 bases separated the two germline ends. CDR1 is MNHEY and CDR2 is SVGAGI in the germline V gene. The CDR3 is made up of 12 amino acids. The CDR3: CASSSPVEGYTF. For the CDR3, the DNA is TGTGCCAGCAGTTCGCCAGTGGAAGGCTACACCTTC.

The chain couples TRBV6-1 to TRBJ2-1; the D is unclear. CDR1 and CDR2 (germline): MNHNS, SASEGT. With 6 bases removed from V and 7 bases from J, the gap between germline ends came to 16 bases. This CDR3 comprises 14 residues. CDR3 sequence reads: CASSPARVPNEQFF. The CDR3 DNA reads TGTGCCAGCAGCCCCGCCAGAGTCCCTAATGAGCAGTTCTTC.

The rearrangement uses TRBV28 and TRBJ1-3; 9 bases match TRBD1. The length of the CDR3 is 17 residues. CDR1 MDHEN and CDR2 SYDVKM come from the germline V gene. J lost 3 bases, V lost 6 bases, and 12 bases had no gene match. CDR3 DNA: TGTGCCAGCAGCAGGACAGGGGCCGGGGATGGTGGAAACACCATATATTTT. This codes for CASSRTGAGDGGNTIYF.

This clone came up a few times. The chain combines TRBV12-2 with TRBJ2-1. TRBV12-2 is listed as a pseudogene. The CDR3 runs 15 residues. CDR3 sequence reads: CASRWLKGGLNEQFF. The CDR3 DNA follows: TGTGCAAGTCGCTGGTTAAAGGGGGGCCTCAATGAGCAGTTCTTC.